A selection of T cell receptor beta chains follows, all from one sample in a study of technical replicates of blood from a handful of donors. Sequencing used immunoSEQ multiplex PCR; TCRdb keeps in-frame clones, though not all of them. The sample has about 83,000 clones; around nine tenths are singletons. The sequenced sample consisted of T cells isolated from PBMCs. The receptors derive from a human donor in good health. The CDR3 runs from the conserved cysteine through the conserved F or W. The order of the fields is J gene, D gene, clone size, V gene, CDR3 DNA, CDR3 protein. The D gene is left open where the match is weak. A row's size may be missing; if present it is once, few, many or a size class.

j_call: TRBJ2-3
d_call: .
clone_size: .
v_call: TRBV11-3
cdr3_nt: TGTGCCAGCAGCTTAAGGCTAGAAGATACGCAGTATTTT
cdr3_aa: CASSLRLEDTQYF

j_call: TRBJ1-3
d_call: TRBD1
clone_size: .
v_call: TRBV6-5
cdr3_nt: TGTGCCAGCAGTTACTCGACAGGGAGTACGGGAAACACCATATATTTT
cdr3_aa: CASSYSTGSTGNTIYF

j_call: TRBJ2-3
d_call: .
clone_size: .
v_call: TRBV7-2
cdr3_nt: TGTGCCAGCAGCTCATGGGGGGGCGCGGATACGCAGTATTTT
cdr3_aa: CASSSWGGADTQYF

j_call: TRBJ2-1
d_call: TRBD2
clone_size: .
v_call: TRBV19
cdr3_nt: TGTGCCAGTAGTATCGGCCTAGCGGGATTCTCCTACAATGAGCAGTTCTTC
cdr3_aa: CASSIGLAGFSYNEQFF

j_call: TRBJ2-7
d_call: TRBD1
clone_size: .
v_call: TRBV14
cdr3_nt: TGTGCCAGCAGCCCTGGCTTTGGCAGGGGGACCTACGAGCAGTACTTC
cdr3_aa: CASSPGFGRGTYEQYF

j_call: TRBJ2-3
d_call: TRBD2
clone_size: .
v_call: TRBV28
cdr3_nt: TGTGCCAGCAGTTGGGCTAGCGGGACTGGAGATACGCAGTATTTT
cdr3_aa: CASSWASGTGDTQYF

j_call: TRBJ2-3
d_call: TRBD2
clone_size: .
v_call: TRBV6-6
cdr3_nt: TGTGCCAGCAGATCCTCGGCTAGCGGGGGGGCAGGTACGCAGTATTTT
cdr3_aa: CASRSSASGGAGTQYF

j_call: TRBJ1-4
d_call: .
clone_size: .
v_call: TRBV19
cdr3_nt: TGTGCCAGTTCCACTACAACAACTAATGAAAAACTGTTTTTT
cdr3_aa: CASSTTTTNEKLFF

j_call: TRBJ1-4
d_call: .
clone_size: .
v_call: TRBV4-1
cdr3_nt: TGCGCCAGCAGCCAAGATGGGGGGAGGCGTCTAGCAACTAATGAAAAACTGTTTTTT
cdr3_aa: CASSQDGGRRLATNEKLFF

j_call: TRBJ1-1
d_call: TRBD1
clone_size: .
v_call: TRBV6-5
cdr3_nt: TGTGCCAGCAGCACGACAGGGGTTAACACTGAAGCTTTCTTT
cdr3_aa: CASSTTGVNTEAFF

j_call: TRBJ1-6
d_call: .
clone_size: .
v_call: TRBV18
cdr3_nt: TGTGCCAGCTCACGCGGGGGTAATGATTCACCCCTCCACTTT
cdr3_aa: CASSRGGNDSPLHF

j_call: TRBJ2-1
d_call: .
clone_size: .
v_call: TRBV7-9
cdr3_nt: TGTGCCAGCTCTGTGGCTGGGAGTTTCGAGCAGTTCTTC
cdr3_aa: CASSVAGSFEQFF

j_call: TRBJ1-1
d_call: .
clone_size: .
v_call: TRBV29-1
cdr3_nt: TGCAGCGAAGGGAGGGGAACTGAAGCTTTCTTT
cdr3_aa: CSEGRGTEAFF

j_call: TRBJ2-7
d_call: .
clone_size: .
v_call: TRBV11-3
cdr3_nt: TGTGCCAGCAGCTCCGTAGTAAGCGAGCAGTACTTC
cdr3_aa: CASSSVVSEQYF

j_call: TRBJ2-7
d_call: TRBD2
clone_size: .
v_call: TRBV7-2
cdr3_nt: TGTGCCAGCAGCCGGTATGGACTAGCGGGGACTGGCTACGAGCAGTACTTC
cdr3_aa: CASSRYGLAGTGYEQYF

j_call: TRBJ2-2
d_call: TRBD2
clone_size: .
v_call: TRBV5-8
cdr3_nt: TGTGCCAGCAGCTTGGGGACTAGCAACACCGGGGAGCTGTTTTTT
cdr3_aa: CASSLGTSNTGELFF

j_call: TRBJ1-6
d_call: TRBD1
clone_size: .
v_call: TRBV18
cdr3_nt: TGTGCCAGCTCACCCGGACAGGGGGATTCACCCCTCCACTTT
cdr3_aa: CASSPGQGDSPLHF

j_call: TRBJ1-2
d_call: .
clone_size: .
v_call: TRBV4-1
cdr3_nt: TGCGCCAGCAGCCAAGGCTTTGCGGGCCAGATCCTCGCCTTC
cdr3_aa: CASSQGFAGQILAF

j_call: TRBJ2-7
d_call: TRBD1
clone_size: .
v_call: TRBV18
cdr3_nt: TGTGCCAGCTCCCCATCCCCGGGACAGGGAGAGGAGTACTTC
cdr3_aa: CASSPSPGQGEEYF

j_call: TRBJ2-7
d_call: TRBD2
clone_size: once
v_call: TRBV5-1
cdr3_nt: TGCGCCAGCAGCTTGGGACTAGCGGGATTCTACGAGCAGTACTTC
cdr3_aa: CASSLGLAGFYEQYF

j_call: TRBJ2-7
d_call: .
clone_size: .
v_call: TRBV11-3
cdr3_nt: TGTGCCAGCTCCTCGGACTGGGGGCAGTACGAGCAGTACTTC
cdr3_aa: CASSSDWGQYEQYF

j_call: TRBJ2-3
d_call: TRBD2
clone_size: .
v_call: TRBV11-3
cdr3_nt: TGTGCCAGCAGCCCCATAGTAGCGGGGGGCACAGATACGCAGTATTTT
cdr3_aa: CASSPIVAGGTDTQYF

j_call: TRBJ2-6
d_call: .
clone_size: .
v_call: TRBV6-1
cdr3_nt: TGTGCCAGCATCGGGGGTGGGGCCAACGTCCTGACTTTC
cdr3_aa: CASIGGGANVLTF

j_call: TRBJ2-7
d_call: .
clone_size: .
v_call: TRBV11-2
cdr3_nt: TGTGCCAGCAGCTTATCCCCAGGGGGGTACGAGCAGTACTTC
cdr3_aa: CASSLSPGGYEQYF

j_call: TRBJ1-1
d_call: .
clone_size: .
v_call: TRBV7-9
cdr3_nt: TGTGCCAGCAACTTCGGTAGTCCCACTGAAGCTTTCTTT
cdr3_aa: CASNFGSPTEAFF

j_call: TRBJ2-5
d_call: TRBD1
clone_size: .
v_call: TRBV10-3
cdr3_nt: TGTGCCATCAGTGGGCCACGGGACAGGGGCTTCCTCGGCCAAGAGACCCAGTACTTC
cdr3_aa: CAISGPRDRGFLGQETQYF

j_call: TRBJ1-5
d_call: .
clone_size: .
v_call: TRBV4-1
cdr3_nt: TGCGCCAGCAGCCAACCACAGGTTCGGGGCAATCAGCCCCAGCATTTT
cdr3_aa: CASSQPQVRGNQPQHF

j_call: TRBJ2-7
d_call: TRBD2
clone_size: .
v_call: TRBV7-9
cdr3_nt: TGTGCCAGCAGCTTTCCGGGGGGCGAGCAGTACTTC
cdr3_aa: CASSFPGGEQYF

j_call: TRBJ1-5
d_call: .
clone_size: .
v_call: TRBV27
cdr3_nt: TGTGCCAGCAGTTTGAGGGGGACTCAGCCCCAGCATTTT
cdr3_aa: CASSLRGTQPQHF

j_call: TRBJ1-2
d_call: .
clone_size: .
v_call: TRBV27
cdr3_nt: TGTGCCAGCAGTCCCTCGACCGGGAATAACTATGGCTACACCTTC
cdr3_aa: CASSPSTGNNYGYTF

j_call: TRBJ1-5
d_call: .
clone_size: .
v_call: TRBV27
cdr3_nt: TGTGCCAGCGGGCTCAATCAGCCCCAGCATTTT
cdr3_aa: CASGLNQPQHF

j_call: TRBJ1-5
d_call: .
clone_size: few
v_call: TRBV7-2
cdr3_nt: TGTGCCAGCAGCTATGACCGGGATCAGCCCCAGCATTTT
cdr3_aa: CASSYDRDQPQHF

j_call: TRBJ2-5
d_call: TRBD1
clone_size: .
v_call: TRBV5-1
cdr3_nt: TGCGCCAGCAGCTTCCTCGCAGGGGGTAGCCAAGAGACCCAGTACTTC
cdr3_aa: CASSFLAGGSQETQYF

j_call: TRBJ1-5
d_call: .
clone_size: .
v_call: TRBV5-5
cdr3_nt: TGTGCCAGCAGCTCCAGGGAGGGTAGCAATCAGCCCCAGCATTTT
cdr3_aa: CASSSREGSNQPQHF

j_call: TRBJ1-4
d_call: TRBD1
clone_size: .
v_call: TRBV7-8
cdr3_nt: TGTGCCAGCAGCGCCCAAACCGGGACAGGGGATGAAAAACTGTTTTTT
cdr3_aa: CASSAQTGTGDEKLFF

j_call: TRBJ1-1
d_call: .
clone_size: .
v_call: TRBV7-9
cdr3_nt: TGTGCCAGCAGCCCGACAGAGGGGGACACTGAAGCTTTCTTT
cdr3_aa: CASSPTEGDTEAFF

j_call: TRBJ2-1
d_call: .
clone_size: few
v_call: TRBV5-4
cdr3_nt: TGTGCCAGCAGCCCCCTTGGTGGACAGACCAATGAGCAGTTCTTC
cdr3_aa: CASSPLGGQTNEQFF